This TCR beta chain was sequenced during a study of blood T cells in healthy people across ages. Findings and limits, study-wide: As naive T cell percentage varied, TCR beta diversity correlated strongly with it.

This clonotype was observed a few times. The antigen remains undetermined. Primers used in a second PCR of about 7 to 12 cycles were a sample-barcoded 5' primer and a J-beta primer mix. Each CDR3 protein gets one entry after TCRdb re-called the 5' RACE reads with MiXCR. The sample lists hundreds of thousands of distinct CDR3 sequences; around 48% were seen once. The origin of this receptor is a man aged 25-45 years in good health. The sample consisted of blood.

The CDR3 reads CASSQGLAIDTQYF. For the CDR3, the DNA is TGTGCCAGCAGCCAAGGACTAGCGATAGATACGCAGTATTTT. This chain uses TRBV7-2 with TRBJ2-3, with 9 bases that match TRBD2. CDR1 is SGHTA and CDR2 is FQGNSA in the germline V gene. V lost 5 bases, J lost 5 bases, and 5 bases stayed unmatched. The CDR3 is made up of 14 amino acids.